One and the same sample provided the 25 T cell receptor beta chains below, sequenced in a study of blood T cell repertoires in COVID-19. Repertoires were generated with immunoSEQ multiplex PCR, while TCRdb's copy carries only in-frame clones and drops some. The sample consists of fewer than 400,000 clones, 90% of them appearing once. The source material was peripheral blood. The receptors were gathered from a woman aged 30 to 39 with COVID-19, enrolled during active disease.

The chain links TRBV3-1 (or the pseudogene TRBV3-2) to TRBJ2-7, with D tentatively TRBD2 (5 bases). CDR1 and CDR2 (germline): LGHDT, YNNKEL (reference sequence). V lost 1 base to trimming and J lost 2 bases, with 12 bases between them. The CDR3 length is 15 residues. CDR3 coding DNA: TGTGCCAGCAGCCAAGTAGGCAGAGGGCCCTACGAGCAGTACTTC. Its protein is CASSQVGRGPYEQYF.

V gene TRBV6-1 combines with J gene TRBJ2-6; the D is unclear. CDR1 MNHNS and CDR2 SASEGT come from the germline V gene. V was pared by 0 bases and J by 4 bases, with 19 bases between. The CDR3 extends over 19 amino acids. CDR3 DNA: TGTGCCAGCAGTGAAGCGCCCAGGCCTTGGTATTCAGGGGCCAACGTCCTGACTTTC. Residues: CASSEAPRPWYSGANVLTF.

This sequence joins TRBV14 and TRBJ1-2, with D possibly matching TRBD1 (6 bases). V shed 1 base and J shed 8 bases, with 11 bases lying between them. The length of the CDR3 is 13 residues. CDR1 and CDR2 from the germline V gene are SGHDN and FVKESK. In nucleotides, the CDR3 is TGTGCCAGCAGCCAAGTTCAGGGGATGGGCTACACCTTC. It encodes CASSQVQGMGYTF.

The chain couples TRBV30 to TRBJ2-1, with TRBD1 identical over 8 bases. Germline loops: CDR1 GTSNPN, CDR2 SVGIG (reference sequence). The CDR3 is 13 amino acids. V shed 3 bases, J shed 7 bases, and the junction held 5 bases outside the gene matches. CDR3 bases: TGTGCCTGGAGGAGACAGGGGAGGAATGAGCAGTTCTTC. Translation: CAWRRQGRNEQFF.

The chain is built from TRBV11-2 and TRBJ2-3; maybe TRBD2 (7 bases). CDR3 length: 14 amino acids. V dropped 5 bases and J dropped 4 bases, with 13 bases sitting between them. Germline CDR1 is SGHAT and CDR2 is FQNNGV. The CDR3 DNA is TGTGCCAGCAGCCGGGGGGAGGGGGCAGATACGCAGTATTTT. Encoded protein: CASSRGEGADTQYF. The full variable domain, its missing parts supplied by reference TRBV11-2 and TRBJ2-3, is EAGVAQSPRYKIIEKRQSVAFWCNPISGHATLYWYQQILGQGPKLLIQFQNNGVVDDSQLPKDRFSAERLKGVDSTLKIQPAKLEDSAVYLCASSRGEGADTQYFGPGTRLTVL.

The chain uses TRBV2 and TRBJ2-1, with 14 bases aligning to TRBD2. V shed 6 bases, J shed 7 bases, and the junction held 5 bases outside the gene matches. Germline V gives CDR1 SNHLY, CDR2 FYNNEI. The CDR3 consists of 15 residues. The CDR3 reads CASRSGLAGENEQFF. The DNA of the CDR3 is TGTGCCAGCAGATCGGGACTAGCGGGAGAAAATGAGCAGTTCTTC.

The V call is TRBV7-9, the J call TRBJ2-4, with unresolved D. The CDR3 runs 15 residues. Germline-derived CDR1 and CDR2 are SEHNR and FQNEAQ (reference sequence). V lost 4 bases to trimming and J lost 0 bases, with 10 bases between them. The chain's CDR3 is CASSSQILAKNIQYF. The CDR3 bases are TGTGCCAGCAGCTCACAAATTCTAGCCAAAAACATTCAGTACTTC.

The chain links TRBV7-9 to TRBJ1-1; 9 bases are shared with TRBD1. The CDR3 spans 13 residues. With 4 bases clipped from V and 6 bases from J, the junction kept 3 bases outside the gene matches. CDR1 and CDR2 from the germline V gene are SEHNR and FQNEAQ (reference sequence). Written as DNA, the CDR3 is TGTGCCAGCAGCTCGACAGGGGGGGCTGAAGCTTTCTTT. Residues: CASSSTGGAEAFF. Combining the CDR3 with reference TRBV7-9 and TRBJ1-1 gives the whole variable domain DTGVSQNPRHKITKRGQNVTFRCDPISEHNRLYWYRQTLGQGPEFLTYFQNEAQLEKSRLLSDRFSAERPKGSFSTLEIQRTEQGDSAMYLCASSSTGGAEAFFGQGTRLTVV.

The chain links TRBV7-8 to TRBJ2-7, with 9 bases identical to TRBD1. Germline V gene lookup returns CDR1 SGHVS and CDR2 FQNEAQ. This CDR3 has 14 residues. The junction had 3 bases not matched to a gene; V was cut back by 3 bases and J by 3 bases. CDR3: CASSLGQGDYEQYF. Here the CDR3 DNA reads TGTGCCAGCAGCTTGGGACAGGGAGACTACGAGCAGTACTTC.

The J gene is TRBJ1-2, the V gene TRBV6-2 or TRBV6-3; weak D call: TRBD1 (5 bases). From germline, CDR1 is MNHEY and CDR2 SVGEGT. CDR3 length equals 12 residues. V shed 4 bases and J shed 5 bases, with 8 bases lying between them. The CDR3 is CASSWEGYGYTF. Here the CDR3 DNA reads TGTGCCAGCAGTTGGGAGGGGTATGGCTACACCTTC.

V and J are TRBV6-4 and TRBJ2-1; weak D call: TRBD2 (5 bases). Looked up from germline, CDR1 is MRHNA and CDR2 is SNTAGT. V was trimmed by 6 bases and J by 0 bases, leaving 12 bases between them. The CDR3 is 15 amino acids. DNA for the CDR3: TGTGCCAGCAGCCCCTGGGAGAGCTCCTACAATGAGCAGTTCTTC. Its translation is CASSPWESSYNEQFF.

This chain uses TRBV27 with TRBJ2-7; no definite D call. CDR3 size: 14 residues. The V gene's germline CDR1 is MNHEY and CDR2 SMNVEV (reference sequence). V was shortened by 5 bases and J by 3 bases, with 14 bases between the two germline ends. CDR3 coding DNA: TGTGCCAGCAGTCAGTCAGATAACATCTACGAGCAGTACTTC. Residues: CASSQSDNIYEQYF.

The J gene is TRBJ2-7, the V gene TRBV5-1; a possible D gene is TRBD2 (5 bases). Trimming pared 4 bases from V and 7 bases from J, leaving 21 bases between. The germline gives CDR1 SGHRS, CDR2 YFSETQ. This CDR3 region has 15 residues. As DNA, the CDR3 is TGCGCCAGCAGCACGGCGTTAGAGGGAAAAGGGGAGCAGTACTTC. As protein: CASSTALEGKGEQYF.

The genes are TRBV28 and TRBJ1-6; TRBD1 is a possible D gene (5 bases). The germline gives CDR1 MDHEN, CDR2 SYDVKM. Trimming cost V 3 bases and J 11 bases, with 8 bases left between them. The CDR3 is made up of 12 amino acids. CDR3 DNA: TGTGCCAGCAGTTTTCCGGGGGCACCCCTCCACTTT. Its protein is CASSFPGAPLHF.

This chain connects TRBV7-9 to TRBJ1-1; 9 nucleotides agree with TRBD1. Germline V gives CDR1 SEHNR, CDR2 FQNEAQ (reference sequence). Trimming took 5 bases from V and 11 from J; bases not matched to a gene: 9. This CDR3 is built from 13 residues. The DNA of the CDR3 is TGTGCCAGCAGCAAGGCTGACAGGGGGAGTGCTTTCTTT. Translating gives CASSKADRGSAFF.

The chain employs TRBV19 and TRBJ1-3; D may be TRBD1 (6 bases). Per germline, CDR1 LNHDA and CDR2 SQIVND (reference sequence). V was trimmed by 3 bases and J by 2 bases, leaving 11 bases between them. The CDR3 sequence is 15 residues long. The CDR3 bases are TGTGCCAGTAGTATTTACAGGGACGCTGGAAACACCATATATTTT. This sequence encodes CASSIYRDAGNTIYF.

The chain joins TRBV28 to TRBJ1-6; D perhaps matches TRBD1 (6 bases). V lost 3 bases and J lost 4, with 10 bases in between. Germline V gene sequence: CDR1 MDHEN, CDR2 SYDVKM. CDR3 length: 15 amino acids. CDR3 coding DNA: TGTGCCAGCAGTTTGGGTCAGGGGTATAATTCACCCCTCCACTTT. It yields the protein CASSLGQGYNSPLHF.

This chain links TRBV12-3 or TRBV12-4 with TRBJ1-1; 8 nucleotides match TRBD1. The CDR3 covers 13 residues. The V gene end was trimmed by 7 bases and the J gene end by 7 bases; junction bases not matched to a gene: 8. In nucleotides, the CDR3 is TGTGCCAGCATCAAGGACAGGGCTAGTGAAGCTTTCTTT. It specifies CASIKDRASEAFF.

The chain has TRBV7-3 and TRBJ2-3; 9 bases map to TRBD1. Trimming cost V 2 bases and J 0 bases; bases outside gene matches: 6. Germline CDR1 is SGHTA and CDR2 is FQGTGA. The CDR3 length is 17 residues. DNA for the CDR3: TGTGCCAGCAGCTTACAGGGGACAGGGACTAGCACAGATACGCAGTATTTT. It is translated as CASSLQGTGTSTDTQYF.

The rearrangement uses TRBV2 and TRBJ2-2; 7 bases are shared with TRBD1. After removal of 7 bases from V and 1 base from J, the junction contained 3 bases not matched to a gene. In germline, CDR1 is SNHLY, CDR2 FYNNEI. CDR3 length: 14 amino acids. The CDR3 coding sequence is TGTGCCAGCATCAGGGACAGGAACACCGGGGAGCTGTTTTTT. It yields the protein CASIRDRNTGELFF.

The chain uses TRBV19 and TRBJ1-2; 11 bases are a match to TRBD1. The CDR3 has 17 amino acids. J gave up 4 bases and V 2 bases, and 9 bases lay outside the gene matches. Germline values: CDR1 LNHDA, CDR2 SQIVND (reference sequence). CDR3 protein: CASSIWTGGAVSYGYTF. As DNA, the CDR3 is TGTGCCAGTAGTATATGGACAGGGGGCGCGGTAAGCTATGGCTACACCTTC.

The chain couples TRBV10-3 to TRBJ2-5; 8 bases line up with TRBD2. J gave up 1 base and V 6 bases, and 7 bases lay outside the gene matches. Germline V gives CDR1 ENHRY, CDR2 SYGVKD. The CDR3 is 15 amino acids. The CDR3, as DNA: TGTGCCATCAGCCGCCTAGCGGGCAGCCAAGAGACCCAGTACTTC. Translating it yields CAISRLAGSQETQYF.

V is TRBV10-3 and J is TRBJ2-7, with TRBD2 identical over 13 bases. Germline V lookup: CDR1 ENHRY, CDR2 SYGVKD. After removal of 8 bases from V and 2 bases from J, the junction contained 6 bases not matched to a gene. The CDR3 loop spans 15 amino acids. The CDR3 nucleotides are TGTGCCATCCGGGGGACTAGCGGGACCCCCTACGAGCAGTACTTC. Amino acids: CAIRGTSGTPYEQYF.

This chain connects TRBV20-1 to TRBJ1-2; 7 bases fit TRBD1. The germline gives CDR1 DFQATT, CDR2 SNEGSKA (reference sequence). CDR3 length: 13 residues. V was clipped by 3 bases and J by 2 bases; unmatched bases: 3. CDR3 loop: CSASRGLNYGYTF. The CDR3 DNA reads TGCAGTGCTAGTAGGGGGCTAAACTATGGCTACACCTTC.

J is TRBJ2-3 and V is TRBV19; 8 nucleotides line up with TRBD2. Germline CDR1 LNHDA, CDR2 SQIVND (reference sequence). This CDR3 comprises 15 residues. Trimming took 0 bases from V and 6 from J; bases not matched to a gene: 5. CDR3 nucleotides: TGTGCCAGTAGTATAGAGGGGGGACTAGGGGATACGCAGTATTTT. It encodes CASSIEGGLGDTQYF. The full variable domain, in which reference TRBV19 and TRBJ2-3 provide the parts outside the CDR3, is DGGITQSPKYLFRKEGQNVTLSCEQNLNHDAMYWYRQDPGQGLRLIYYSQIVNDFQKGDIAEGYSVSREKKESFPLTVTSAQKNPTAFYLCASSIEGGLGDTQYFGPGTRLTVL.